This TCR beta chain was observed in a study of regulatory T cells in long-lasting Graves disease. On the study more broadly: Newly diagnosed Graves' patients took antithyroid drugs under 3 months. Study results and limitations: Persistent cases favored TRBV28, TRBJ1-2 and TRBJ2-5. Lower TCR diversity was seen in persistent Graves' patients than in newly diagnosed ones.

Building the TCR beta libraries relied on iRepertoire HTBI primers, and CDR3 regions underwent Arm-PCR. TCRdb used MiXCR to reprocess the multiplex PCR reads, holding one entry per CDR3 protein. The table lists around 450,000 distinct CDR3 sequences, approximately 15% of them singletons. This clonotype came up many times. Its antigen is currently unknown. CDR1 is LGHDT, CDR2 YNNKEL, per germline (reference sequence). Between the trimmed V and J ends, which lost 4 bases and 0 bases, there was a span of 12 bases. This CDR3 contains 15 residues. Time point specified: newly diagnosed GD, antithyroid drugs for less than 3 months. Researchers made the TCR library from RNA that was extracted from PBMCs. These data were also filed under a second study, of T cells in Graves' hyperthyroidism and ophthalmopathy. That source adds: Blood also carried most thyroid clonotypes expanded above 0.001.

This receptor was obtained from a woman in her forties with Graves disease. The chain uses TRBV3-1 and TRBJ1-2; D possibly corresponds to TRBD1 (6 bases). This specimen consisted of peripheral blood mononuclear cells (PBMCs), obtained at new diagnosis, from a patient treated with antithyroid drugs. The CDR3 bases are TGTGCCAGCAGCCGGACAGAAACTTCTAACTATGGCTACACCTTC. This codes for CASSRTETSNYGYTF.